The T cell receptor (beta chain) under discussion was sequenced for a study of shared clonotypes between healthy human individuals. Study-level background: There were three CD4 naive, three CD4 memory, two CD8 naive and one CD8 memory plates per donor.

General study points: The sharing of 5% to 6.5% of naive CD4 clonotypes was seen across a handful of donors. Inspection by rarefaction showed sorted-subset sequencing to be incomplete despite large depth.

CDR1 SGHTA and CDR2 FQGTGA come from the germline V gene. The CDR3 covers 17 residues. Unmatched junction bases numbered 9, after V lost 5 bases and J lost 2 bases. Assay used: immunoSEQ multiplex PCR; TCRdb lists only in-frame clones, some missing. The sample contains roughly 2,500,000 clones, roughly 93% of which appear only once. Details on this clone: What it recognizes is unknown.

Healthy HIV-negative adults with no recent acute infections or vaccinations were recruited as donors. The sample comprised naive CD4+ T cells from PBMCs. Subset denoted: CD45RA+ positively selected. The TCR originated in a man younger than 35 in good health. Some clones in this sample may be carry-over from other donors' samples. This chain connects TRBV7-3 to TRBJ2-6, with 7 nucleotides matching TRBD1. Here the CDR3 DNA reads TGTGCCAGCAGCCGGACAGGACCTTCGACTGGGGCCAACGTCCTGACTTTC. Its translation is CASSRTGPSTGANVLTF.